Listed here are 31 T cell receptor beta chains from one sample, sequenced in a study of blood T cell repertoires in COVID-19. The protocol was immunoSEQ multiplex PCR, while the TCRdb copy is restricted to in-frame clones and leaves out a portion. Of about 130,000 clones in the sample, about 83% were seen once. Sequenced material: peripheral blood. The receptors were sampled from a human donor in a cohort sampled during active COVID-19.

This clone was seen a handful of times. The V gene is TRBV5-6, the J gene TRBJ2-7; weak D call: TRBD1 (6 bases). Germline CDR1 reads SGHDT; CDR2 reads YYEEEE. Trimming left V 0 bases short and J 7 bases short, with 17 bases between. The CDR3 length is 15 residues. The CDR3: CASSLVLGGMREQYF. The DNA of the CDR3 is TGTGCCAGCAGCTTGGTGCTAGGGGGAATGCGGGAGCAGTACTTC.

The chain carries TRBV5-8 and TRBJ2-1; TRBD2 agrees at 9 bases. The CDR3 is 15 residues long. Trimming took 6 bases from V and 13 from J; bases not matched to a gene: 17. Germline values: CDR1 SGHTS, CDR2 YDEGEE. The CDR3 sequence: CASIPGEGTSKSQFF. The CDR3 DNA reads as TGTGCCAGCATCCCCGGGGAGGGGACTAGCAAGAGTCAGTTCTTC.

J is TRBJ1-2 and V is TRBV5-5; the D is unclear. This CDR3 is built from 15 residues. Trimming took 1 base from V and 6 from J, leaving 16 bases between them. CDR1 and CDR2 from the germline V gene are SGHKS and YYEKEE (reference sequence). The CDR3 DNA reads TGTGCCAGCAGCTTGAACGCTGCAGGAGGAGATGGCTACACCTTC. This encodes CASSLNAAGGDGYTF. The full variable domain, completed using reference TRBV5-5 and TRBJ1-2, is DAGVTQSPTHLIKTRGQQVTLRCSPISGHKSVSWYQQVLGQGPQFIFQYYEKEERGRGNFPDRFSARQFPNYSSELNVNALLLGDSALYLCASSLNAAGGDGYTFGSGTRLTVV.

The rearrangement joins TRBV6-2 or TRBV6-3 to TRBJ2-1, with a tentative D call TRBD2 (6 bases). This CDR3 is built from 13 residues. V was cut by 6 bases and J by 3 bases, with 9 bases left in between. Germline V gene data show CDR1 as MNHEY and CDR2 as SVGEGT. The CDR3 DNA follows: TGTGCCAGCAGCGCGGGGAACTACAATGAGCAGTTCTTC. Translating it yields CASSAGNYNEQFF.

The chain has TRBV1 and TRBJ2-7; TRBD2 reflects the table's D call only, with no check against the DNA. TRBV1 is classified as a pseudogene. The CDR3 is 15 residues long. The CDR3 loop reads CTSSQGSPRAYEQYF. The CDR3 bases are TGCACCAGCAGCCAAGGGTCGCCCCGCGCATACGAGCAGTACTTC.

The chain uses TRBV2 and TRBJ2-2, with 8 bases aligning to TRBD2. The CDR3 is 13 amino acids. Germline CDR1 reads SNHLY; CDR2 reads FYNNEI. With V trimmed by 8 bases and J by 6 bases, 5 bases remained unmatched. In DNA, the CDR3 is TGTGCCAGCTCCCGGACTAGCTCCGGGGAGCTGTTTTTT. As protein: CASSRTSSGELFF.

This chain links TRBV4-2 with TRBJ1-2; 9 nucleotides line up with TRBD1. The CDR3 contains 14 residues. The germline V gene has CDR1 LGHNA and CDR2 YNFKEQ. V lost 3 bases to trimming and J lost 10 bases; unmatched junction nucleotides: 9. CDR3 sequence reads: CASSQDGDRALYTF. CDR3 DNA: TGTGCCAGCAGCCAGGACGGGGACAGGGCCCTCTACACCTTC.

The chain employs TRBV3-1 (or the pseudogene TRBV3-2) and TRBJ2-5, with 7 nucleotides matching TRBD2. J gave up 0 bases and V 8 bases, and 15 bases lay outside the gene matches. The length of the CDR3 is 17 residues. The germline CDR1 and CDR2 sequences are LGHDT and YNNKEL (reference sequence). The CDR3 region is CASSGSPALAYQETQYF. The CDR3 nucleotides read TGTGCCAGCTCGGGCTCCCCAGCACTAGCGTACCAAGAGACCCAGTACTTC.

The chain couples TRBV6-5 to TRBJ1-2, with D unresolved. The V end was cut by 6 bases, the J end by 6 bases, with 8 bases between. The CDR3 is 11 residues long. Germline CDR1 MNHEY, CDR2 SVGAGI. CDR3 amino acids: CASSPGNGYTF. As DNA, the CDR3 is TGTGCCAGCAGCCCCGGTAATGGCTACACCTTC.

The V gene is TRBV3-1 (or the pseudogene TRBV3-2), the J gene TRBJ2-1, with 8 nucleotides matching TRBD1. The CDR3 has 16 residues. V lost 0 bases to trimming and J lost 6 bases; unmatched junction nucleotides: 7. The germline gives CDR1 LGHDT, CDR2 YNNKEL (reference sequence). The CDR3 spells CASSQDRLDRANEQFF. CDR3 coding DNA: TGTGCCAGCAGCCAAGATCGGCTGGACAGGGCCAATGAGCAGTTCTTC.

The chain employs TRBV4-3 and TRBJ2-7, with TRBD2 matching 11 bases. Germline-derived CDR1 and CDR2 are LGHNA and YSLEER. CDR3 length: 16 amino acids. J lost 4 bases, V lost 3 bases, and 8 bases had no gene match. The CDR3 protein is CASSQNLGLAVYEQYF. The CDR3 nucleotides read TGCGCCAGCAGCCAGAATCTGGGACTAGCGGTTTACGAGCAGTACTTC.

The chain's CDR3 is CASSAHRTVPEAFF. The CDR3 DNA reads as TGTGCCAGTAGTGCGCATCGGACAGTGCCTGAAGCTTTCTTT. The chain links TRBV19 to TRBJ1-1; D might be TRBD1 (6 bases). Germline-derived CDR1 and CDR2 are LNHDA and SQIVND (reference sequence). CDR3 length equals 14 residues. Trimming shortened V by 5 bases and J by 6 bases, and 16 bases separated the two germline ends. Using reference TRBV19 and TRBJ1-1 for the parts outside the CDR3, the full variable domain is DGGITQSPKYLFRKEGQNVTLSCEQNLNHDAMYWYRQDPGQGLRLIYYSQIVNDFQKGDIAEGYSVSREKKESFPLTVTSAQKNPTAFYLCASSAHRTVPEAFFGQGTRLTVV.

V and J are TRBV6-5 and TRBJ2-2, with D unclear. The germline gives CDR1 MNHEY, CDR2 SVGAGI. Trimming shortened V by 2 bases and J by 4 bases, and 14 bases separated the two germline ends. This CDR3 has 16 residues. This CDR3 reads CASSYLTAIFTGELFF. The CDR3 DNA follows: TGTGCCAGCAGTTACCTCACAGCAATCTTCACCGGGGAGCTGTTTTTT.

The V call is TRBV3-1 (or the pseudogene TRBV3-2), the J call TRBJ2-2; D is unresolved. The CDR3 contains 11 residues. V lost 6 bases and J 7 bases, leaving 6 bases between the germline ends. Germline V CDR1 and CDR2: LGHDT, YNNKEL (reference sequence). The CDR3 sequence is CASRLDGELFF. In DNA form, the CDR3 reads TGTGCCAGCAGACTCGACGGGGAGCTGTTTTTT.

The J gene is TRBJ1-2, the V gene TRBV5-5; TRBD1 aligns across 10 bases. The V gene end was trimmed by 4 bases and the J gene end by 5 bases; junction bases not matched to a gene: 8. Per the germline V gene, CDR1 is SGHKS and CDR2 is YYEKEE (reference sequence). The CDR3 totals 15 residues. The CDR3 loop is CASSPRQGAYYGYTF. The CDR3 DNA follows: TGTGCCAGCAGCCCTCGACAGGGGGCGTATTATGGCTACACCTTC.

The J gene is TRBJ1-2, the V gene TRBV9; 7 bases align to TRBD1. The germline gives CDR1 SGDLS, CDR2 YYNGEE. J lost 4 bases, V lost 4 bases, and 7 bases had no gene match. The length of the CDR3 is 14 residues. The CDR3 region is CASSSGTAIYGYTF. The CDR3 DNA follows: TGTGCCAGCAGCTCCGGGACAGCTATCTATGGCTACACCTTC.

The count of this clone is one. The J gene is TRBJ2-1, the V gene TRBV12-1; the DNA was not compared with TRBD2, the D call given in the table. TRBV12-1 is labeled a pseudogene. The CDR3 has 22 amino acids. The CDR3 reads CASSFPSLDLKKTESTTDEQFF. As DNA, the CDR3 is TGTGCCAGCAGCTTTCCATCTTTAGACTTAAAAAAGACCGAATCCACCACTGATGAGCAGTTCTTC.

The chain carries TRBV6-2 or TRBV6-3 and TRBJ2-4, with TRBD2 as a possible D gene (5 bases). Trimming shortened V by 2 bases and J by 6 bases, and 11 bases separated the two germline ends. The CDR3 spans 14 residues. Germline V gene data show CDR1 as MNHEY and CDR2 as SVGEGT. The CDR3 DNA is TGTGCCAGCAGTTACCTGAGTCGGGGAAACATTCAGTACTTC. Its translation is CASSYLSRGNIQYF.

The CDR3 DNA follows: TGCGCCAGCAGTTTGACAGGGGCTGGAAACACCATATATTTT. This codes for CASSLTGAGNTIYF. The chain couples TRBV5-1 to TRBJ1-3, with TRBD1 matching over 8 bases. CDR3 length: 14 amino acids. V shed 5 bases and J 2 bases; nucleotides not matched to a gene: 3. CDR1 and CDR2 from the germline V gene are SGHRS and YFSETQ.

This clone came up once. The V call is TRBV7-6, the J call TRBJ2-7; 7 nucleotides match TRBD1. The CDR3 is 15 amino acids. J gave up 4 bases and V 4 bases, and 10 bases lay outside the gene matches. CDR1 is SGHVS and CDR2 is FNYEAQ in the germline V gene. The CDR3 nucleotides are TGTGCCAGCAGCTCCAAACAGGGACAGACATACGAGCAGTACTTC. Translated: CASSSKQGQTYEQYF.

CDR3 coding DNA: TGTGCCAGCAGGAATCAAGGACTGCTCGGAAACACCATATATTTT. It encodes CASRNQGLLGNTIYF. The chain recombines TRBV2 with TRBJ1-3; D unresolved. CDR1 is SNHLY and CDR2 is FYNNEI in the germline V gene. The CDR3 is 15 residues long. V lost 6 bases to trimming and J lost 4 bases, with 16 bases between them.

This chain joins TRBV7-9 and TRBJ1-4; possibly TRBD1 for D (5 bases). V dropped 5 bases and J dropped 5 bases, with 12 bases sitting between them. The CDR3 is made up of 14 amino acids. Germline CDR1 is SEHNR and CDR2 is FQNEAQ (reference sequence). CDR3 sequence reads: CASSPDTSNEKLFF. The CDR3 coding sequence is TGTGCCAGCAGCCCGGACACTTCAAATGAAAAACTGTTTTTT.

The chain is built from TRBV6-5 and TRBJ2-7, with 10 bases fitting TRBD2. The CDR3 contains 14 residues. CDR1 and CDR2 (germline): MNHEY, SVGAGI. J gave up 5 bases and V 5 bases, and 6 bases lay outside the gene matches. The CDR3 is CASSMRLAGDEQYF. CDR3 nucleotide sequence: TGTGCCAGCAGTATGCGTCTAGCGGGAGACGAGCAGTACTTC.

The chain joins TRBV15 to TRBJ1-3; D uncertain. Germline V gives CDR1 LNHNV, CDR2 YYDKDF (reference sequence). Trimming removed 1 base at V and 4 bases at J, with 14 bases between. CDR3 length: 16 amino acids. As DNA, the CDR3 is TGTGCCACCAGCAGAGCCGTGGTGGCCAGAGGAAACACCATATATTTT. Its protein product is CATSRAVVARGNTIYF.

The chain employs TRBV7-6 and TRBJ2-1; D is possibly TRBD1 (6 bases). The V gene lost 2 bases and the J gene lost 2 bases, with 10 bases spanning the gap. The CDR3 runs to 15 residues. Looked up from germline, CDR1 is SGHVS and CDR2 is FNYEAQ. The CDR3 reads CASSLNSGAYNEQFF. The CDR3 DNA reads TGTGCCAGCAGCTTAAACTCAGGGGCCTACAATGAGCAGTTCTTC.

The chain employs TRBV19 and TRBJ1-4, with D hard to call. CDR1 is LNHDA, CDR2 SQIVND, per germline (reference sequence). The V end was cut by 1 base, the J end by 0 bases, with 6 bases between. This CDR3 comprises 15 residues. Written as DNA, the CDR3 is TGTGCCAGTAGTATAGGCGGCTCAACTAATGAAAAACTGTTTTTT. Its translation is CASSIGGSTNEKLFF. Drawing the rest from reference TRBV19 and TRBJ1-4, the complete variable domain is DGGITQSPKYLFRKEGQNVTLSCEQNLNHDAMYWYRQDPGQGLRLIYYSQIVNDFQKGDIAEGYSVSREKKESFPLTVTSAQKNPTAFYLCASSIGGSTNEKLFFGSGTQLSVL.

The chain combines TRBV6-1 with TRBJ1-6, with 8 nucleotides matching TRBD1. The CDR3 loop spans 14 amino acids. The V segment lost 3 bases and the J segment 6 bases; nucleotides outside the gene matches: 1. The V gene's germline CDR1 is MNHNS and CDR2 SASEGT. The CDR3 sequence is CASSDDRGNSPLHF. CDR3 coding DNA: TGTGCCAGCAGTGACGACAGGGGTAATTCACCCCTCCACTTT.

Here the CDR3 reads CASIPVVTGREQYF. The CDR3, as DNA: TGTGCCAGCATACCGGTCGTTACCGGGAGGGAGCAGTACTTC. The chain joins TRBV28 to TRBJ2-7; 7 bases map to TRBD2. This CDR3 is 14 amino acids long. The V gene's germline CDR1 is MDHEN and CDR2 SYDVKM. V lost 7 bases and J lost 7; bases outside the gene matches: 13.

CDR3 protein: CSASSGGYEQYF. In DNA form, the CDR3 reads TGCAGTGCTAGTTCGGGAGGCTACGAGCAGTACTTC. This rearrangement joins TRBV20-1 to TRBJ2-7; 7 bases align to TRBD2. Germline V lookup: CDR1 DFQATT, CDR2 SNEGSKA (reference sequence). This CDR3 has 12 amino acids. Unmatched junction bases numbered 2, after V lost 3 bases and J lost 3 bases.

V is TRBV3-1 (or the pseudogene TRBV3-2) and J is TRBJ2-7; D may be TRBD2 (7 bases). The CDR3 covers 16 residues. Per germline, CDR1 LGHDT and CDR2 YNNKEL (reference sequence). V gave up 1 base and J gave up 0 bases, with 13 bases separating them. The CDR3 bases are TGTGCCAGCAGCCAAGTGGGGGGGCAGTGCTCCTACGAGCAGTACTTC. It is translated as CASSQVGGQCSYEQYF.

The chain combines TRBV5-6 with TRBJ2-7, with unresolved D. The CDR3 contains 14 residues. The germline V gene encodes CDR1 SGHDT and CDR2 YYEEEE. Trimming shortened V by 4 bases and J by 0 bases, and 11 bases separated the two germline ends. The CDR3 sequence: CASSNKPNSYEQYF. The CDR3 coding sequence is TGTGCCAGCAGCAACAAACCAAACTCCTACGAGCAGTACTTC. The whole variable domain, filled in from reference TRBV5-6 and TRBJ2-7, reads DAGVTQSPTHLIKTRGQQVTLRCSPKSGHDTVSWYQQALGQGPQFIFQYYEEEERQRGNFPDRFSGHQFPNYSSELNVNALLLGDSALYLCASSNKPNSYEQYFGPGTRLTVT.